These 15 T cell receptor beta chains originate from one sample sequenced in a study of CD8 T cells in ankylosing spondylitis. Study-level results: Ankylosing spondylitis blood appeared to be characterized by a TCR beta motif of under 10 highly homologous variants.

TCRdb re-derived calls from the 5' RACE reads in MiXCR, one entry per CDR3 protein. The data hold about 500,000 distinct CDR3 sequences, with approximately 5.3% observed a single time. Their target antigens are unknown. Sequences were obtained from blood, either unsorted or a sorted T cell fraction (not recorded which). Every receptor here comes from a male donor with ankylosing spondylitis.

In its sample, this clonotype was seen many times. The J gene is TRBJ2-2, the V gene TRBV4-2; tentatively, D is TRBD1 or TRBD2 (5 bases each). Germline loops: CDR1 LGHNA, CDR2 YNFKEQ. Trimming left V 4 bases short and J 7 bases short, with 16 bases between. This CDR3 contains 15 residues. The CDR3 nucleotides are TGTGCCAGCAGCCCTACTAGTCGAGGGGTCGGGGAGCTGTTTTTT. This translates into CASSPTSRGVGELFF.

This chain connects TRBV6-2 or TRBV6-3 to TRBJ2-5; 10 bases line up with TRBD1. This CDR3 spans 18 amino acids. Per germline, CDR1 MNHEY and CDR2 SVGEGT. V trimming: 6 bases; J trimming: 1 base; junction bases outside the gene matches: 14. This CDR3 reads CASSPGQGVAISQETQYF. CDR3 nucleotide sequence: TGTGCCAGCAGCCCAGGACAGGGGGTTGCTATTAGCCAAGAGACCCAGTACTTC.

This clonotype was recorded at least ten times. The chain is built from TRBV7-8 and TRBJ2-1; D not certain. The V and J ends lost 1 base and 4 bases respectively, with 8 bases between them. This CDR3 comprises 14 residues. Germline values: CDR1 SGHVS, CDR2 FQNEAQ. The DNA for the CDR3 is TGTGCCAGCAGCTTAGTTAGTCGGTACAATGAGCAGTTCTTC. As protein: CASSLVSRYNEQFF.

This clonotype was seen many times. V is TRBV6-2 or TRBV6-3 and J is TRBJ2-7; TRBD2 aligns across 7 bases. CDR1 is MNHEY, CDR2 SVGEGT, per germline. Trimming removed 2 bases from V and 5 bases from J; junction bases left unmatched: 6. CDR3 length equals 14 residues. The CDR3 DNA is TGTGCCAGCAGTTACAGGGAGGGCCTCCACGAGCAGTACTTC. This gives the protein CASSYREGLHEQYF.

This clonotype was seen ten or more times. This chain links TRBV7-2 with TRBJ2-1; the D is unclear. The CDR3 is 15 amino acids. The V end lost 2 bases, the J end lost 0 bases, and 8 bases lay between the germline ends. CDR1 and CDR2 (germline): SGHTA, FQGNSA. The CDR3 DNA sequence: TGTGCCAGCAGCTTATCTGGTCTCTCCTACAATGAGCAGTTCTTC. This sequence encodes CASSLSGLSYNEQFF.

The table lists this clonotype with many counts. The rearrangement joins TRBV25-1 to TRBJ1-1; D is perhaps TRBD1 (5 bases). This CDR3 spans 13 amino acids. Trimming pared 8 bases from V and 4 bases from J, leaving 14 bases between. Germline CDR1 MGHDK, CDR2 SYGVNS. The chain's CDR3 is CASSQGWGTEAFF. CDR3 nucleotides: TGTGCCAGCTCCCAGGGATGGGGCACTGAAGCTTTCTTT. Combining the CDR3 with reference TRBV25-1 and TRBJ1-1 gives the whole variable domain EADIYQTPRYLVIGTGKKITLECSQTMGHDKMYWYQQDPGMELHLIHYSYGVNSTEKGDLSSESTVSRIRTEHFPLTLESARPSHTSQYLCASSQGWGTEAFFGQGTRLTVV.

This clonotype was counted many times. V usage is TRBV10-3 and J usage is TRBJ1-1; D is uncertain. There are 11 residues in the CDR3. Trimming shortened V by 4 bases and J by 8 bases, and 8 bases separated the two germline ends. Germline CDR1 is ENHRY and CDR2 is SYGVKD. CDR3 in amino acids: CAISGLTEAFF. DNA for the CDR3: TGTGCCATCAGTGGTCTAACGGAAGCTTTCTTT.

This clonotype appeared a few times. The chain links TRBV28 to TRBJ2-3, with 7 bases fitting TRBD2. Germline CDR1 MDHEN, CDR2 SYDVKM. This CDR3 has 14 amino acids. V lost 4 bases, J lost 2 bases, and 3 bases stayed unmatched. The CDR3 loop is CASSSTSVTDTQYF. The CDR3 bases are TGTGCCAGCAGTTCCACTAGCGTCACAGATACGCAGTATTTT.

This clonotype occurred a few times. J is TRBJ2-5 and V is TRBV7-2; 10 bases line up with TRBD1. The J segment lost 4 bases and the V segment lost 5 bases, leaving 7 bases of the junction unmatched. Per germline, CDR1 SGHTA and CDR2 FQGNSA. The CDR3 loop spans 15 amino acids. The CDR3 DNA reads as TGTGCCAGCAGCGTGGGACAGGGGTACGCAGAGACCCAGTACTTC. Protein product: CASSVGQGYAETQYF.

In this sample, this clonotype turned up many times. This chain connects TRBV5-1 to TRBJ2-1, with TRBD2 matching 8 bases. This CDR3 has 16 residues. Germline V gene data show CDR1 as SGHRS and CDR2 as YFSETQ. J lost 1 base, V lost 6 bases, and 9 bases had no gene match. In DNA, the CDR3 is TGCGCCAGCACGGATTTAGCGGGAACATCCTACAATGAGCAGTTCTTC. This translates into CASTDLAGTSYNEQFF.

There are a few counts of this clonotype. The chain couples TRBV6-2 or TRBV6-3 to TRBJ2-3, with 10 bases aligning to TRBD2. Germline assignment: CDR1 MNHEY and CDR2 SVGEGT. J lost 2 bases, V lost 5 bases, and 7 bases had no gene match. CDR3 length equals 16 residues. In DNA form, the CDR3 reads TGTGCCAGCAGTGCCCGGGGACTAGCGTCCACAGATACGCAGTATTTT. Amino acids: CASSARGLASTDTQYF.

This clonotype has ten or more counts. The chain carries TRBV7-2 and TRBJ2-2; 8 nucleotides line up with TRBD2. CDR1 and CDR2 (germline): SGHTA, FQGNSA. The V and J ends lost 1 base and 5 bases, in that order; junction bases with no gene match: 3. This CDR3 region has 15 residues. CDR3 protein: CASSLESGRTGELFF. CDR3 in DNA: TGTGCCAGCAGCTTAGAAAGCGGGAGAACCGGGGAGCTGTTTTTT. Combining the CDR3 with reference TRBV7-2 and TRBJ2-2 gives the whole variable domain GAGVSQSPSNKVTEKGKDVELRCDPISGHTALYWYRQSLGQGLEFLIYFQGNSAPDKSGLPSDRFSAERTGGSVSTLTIQRTQQEDSAVYLCASSLESGRTGELFFGEGSRLTVL.

The table lists this clonotype with many counts. V usage is TRBV12-3 or TRBV12-4 and J usage is TRBJ1-5, with D uncertain. The CDR3 covers 13 residues. V shed 3 bases and J shed 7 bases, with 10 bases lying between them. CDR3 sequence: CASSFKANQPQHF. The DNA of the CDR3 is TGTGCCAGCAGTTTCAAGGCTAACCAGCCCCAGCATTTT.

This clonotype was counted many times. This chain links TRBV2 with TRBJ2-3, with D possibly TRBD2 on 6 matching bases. The germline V gene has CDR1 SNHLY and CDR2 FYNNEI. V was cut by 3 bases and J by 7 bases, with 8 bases left in between. The CDR3 loop spans 12 amino acids. The CDR3 is CASSERGNTQYF. The CDR3 nucleotides read TGTGCCAGCAGTGAGCGGGGAAATACGCAGTATTTT.

This clonotype showed up many times. V gene TRBV29-1 combines with J gene TRBJ2-7, with 8 bases lining up with TRBD2. The CDR3 is 13 residues long. Trimming at V came to 4 bases and at J to 3 bases, leaving 5 bases not matched to a gene. CDR1 is SQVTM and CDR2 is ANQGSEA in the germline V gene. The CDR3 DNA reads TGCAGCGTTGGTAGCGGGACAAGCTACGAGCAGTACTTC. Amino acids: CSVGSGTSYEQYF.